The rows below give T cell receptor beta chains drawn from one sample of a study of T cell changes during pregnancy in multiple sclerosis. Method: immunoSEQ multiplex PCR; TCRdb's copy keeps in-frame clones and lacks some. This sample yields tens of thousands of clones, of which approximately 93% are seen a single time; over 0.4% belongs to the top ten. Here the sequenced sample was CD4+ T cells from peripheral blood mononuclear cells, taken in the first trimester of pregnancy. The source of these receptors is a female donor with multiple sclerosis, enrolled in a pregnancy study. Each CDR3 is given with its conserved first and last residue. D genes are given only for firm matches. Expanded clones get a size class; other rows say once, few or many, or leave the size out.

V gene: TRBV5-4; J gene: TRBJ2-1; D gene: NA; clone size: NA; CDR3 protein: CASSLGKDEQFF; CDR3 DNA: TGTGCCAGCAGCCTCGGGAAAGATGAGCAGTTCTTC
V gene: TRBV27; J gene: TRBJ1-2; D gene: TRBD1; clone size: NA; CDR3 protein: CASRTGPLGGYTF; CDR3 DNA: TGTGCCAGCAGGACAGGGCCCCTCGGTGGCTACACCTTC
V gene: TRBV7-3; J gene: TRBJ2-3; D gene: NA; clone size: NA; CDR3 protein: CASSSGANSDTQYF; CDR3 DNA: TGTGCCAGCAGCTCTGGGGCAAACTCAGATACGCAGTATTTT
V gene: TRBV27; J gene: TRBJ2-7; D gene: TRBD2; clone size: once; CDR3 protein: CASSLSGRGEGEQYF; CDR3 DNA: TGTGCCAGCAGTTTATCTGGGCGGGGGGAAGGGGAGCAGTACTTC
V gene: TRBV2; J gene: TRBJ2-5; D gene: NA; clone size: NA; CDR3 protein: CASSGLRQETQYF; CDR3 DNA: TGTGCCAGCAGTGGACTCCGCCAAGAGACCCAGTACTTC
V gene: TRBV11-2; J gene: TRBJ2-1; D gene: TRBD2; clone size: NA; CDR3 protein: CASSLVSGGVEQFF; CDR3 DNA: TGTGCCAGCAGCTTAGTTAGCGGGGGGGTTGAGCAGTTCTTC
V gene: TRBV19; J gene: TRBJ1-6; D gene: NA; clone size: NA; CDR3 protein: CASSIVGGGLNSPLHF; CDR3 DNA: TGTGCCAGTAGTATAGTAGGCGGGGGCCTTAATTCACCCCTCCACTTT
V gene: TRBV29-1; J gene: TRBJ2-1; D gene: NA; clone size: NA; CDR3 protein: CSLGAAYNEQFF; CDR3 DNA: TGCAGTCTGGGGGCTGCCTACAATGAGCAGTTCTTC
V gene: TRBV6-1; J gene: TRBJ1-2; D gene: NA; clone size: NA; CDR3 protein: CASSEGGFGGYTF; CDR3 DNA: TGTGCCAGCAGTGAGGGAGGCTTTGGAGGCTACACCTTC
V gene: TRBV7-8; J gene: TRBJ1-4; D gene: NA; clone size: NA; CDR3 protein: CASSLRATGREKLFF; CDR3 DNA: TGTGCCAGCAGCTTACGGGCCACAGGGCGGGAAAAACTGTTTTTT
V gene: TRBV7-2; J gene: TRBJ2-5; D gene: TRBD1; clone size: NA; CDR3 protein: CASSSDRAGTQYF; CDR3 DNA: TGTGCCAGCAGCTCAGACAGGGCCGGGACCCAGTACTTC
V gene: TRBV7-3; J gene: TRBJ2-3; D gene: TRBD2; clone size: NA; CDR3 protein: CASSFLPRTSGDLLDTQYF; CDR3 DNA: TGTGCCAGCAGCTTTCTCCCCCGGACTAGCGGGGACCTGCTGGATACGCAGTATTTT
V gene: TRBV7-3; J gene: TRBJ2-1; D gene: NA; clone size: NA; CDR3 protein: CASSPFPAGRSYNEQFF; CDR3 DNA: TGTGCCAGCAGCCCCTTCCCGGCGGGGAGGTCCTACAATGAGCAGTTCTTC
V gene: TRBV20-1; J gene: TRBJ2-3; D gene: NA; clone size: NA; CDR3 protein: CSAGPDTQYF; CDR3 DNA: TGCAGTGCTGGCCCAGATACGCAGTATTTT
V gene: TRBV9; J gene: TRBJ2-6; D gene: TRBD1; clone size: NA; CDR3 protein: CASSSRQGGISGANVLTF; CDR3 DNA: TGTGCCAGCAGCTCCCGACAGGGGGGGATCTCTGGGGCCAACGTCCTGACTTTC
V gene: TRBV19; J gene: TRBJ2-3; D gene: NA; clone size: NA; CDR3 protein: CASSIGRTDTQYF; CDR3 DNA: TGTGCCAGTAGTATAGGGCGGACAGATACGCAGTATTTT
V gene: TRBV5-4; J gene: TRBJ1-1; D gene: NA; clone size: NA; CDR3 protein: CASSSRQINTEAFF; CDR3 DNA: TGTGCCAGCAGCTCCCGACAGATCAACACTGAAGCTTTCTTT
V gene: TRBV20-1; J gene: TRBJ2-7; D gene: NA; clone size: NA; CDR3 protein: CSAQTEYEQYF; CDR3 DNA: TGCAGTGCCCAGACTGAGTACGAGCAGTACTTC
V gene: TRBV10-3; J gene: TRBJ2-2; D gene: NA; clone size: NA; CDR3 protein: CAISESLGSSGELFF; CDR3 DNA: TGTGCCATCAGTGAGTCTTTGGGTAGCAGCGGGGAGCTGTTTTTT
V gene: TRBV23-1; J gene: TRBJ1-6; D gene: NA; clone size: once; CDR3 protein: CASTYRRDLHNSPLHF; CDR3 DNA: TGCGCCAGCACTTACCGCCGGGATTTACATAATTCACCCCTCCACTTT
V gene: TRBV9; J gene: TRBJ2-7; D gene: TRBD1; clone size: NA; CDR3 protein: CASSARSGTGGAGYEQYF; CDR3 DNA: TGTGCCAGCAGCGCCCGGTCCGGGACAGGGGGCGCGGGATACGAGCAGTACTTC
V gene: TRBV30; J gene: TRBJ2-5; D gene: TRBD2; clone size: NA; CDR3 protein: CAWSVSGGPPAQYF; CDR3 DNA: TGTGCCTGGAGTGTTAGCGGGGGGCCCCCGGCCCAGTACTTC
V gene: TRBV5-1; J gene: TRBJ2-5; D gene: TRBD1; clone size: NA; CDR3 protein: CASSWADRDQETQYF; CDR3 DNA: TGCGCCAGCAGCTGGGCAGACAGGGACCAAGAGACCCAGTACTTC
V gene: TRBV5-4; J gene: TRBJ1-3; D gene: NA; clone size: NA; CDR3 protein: CASSLAGGRNTIYF; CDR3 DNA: TGTGCCAGCAGCTTGGCAGGAGGGCGAAACACCATATATTTT
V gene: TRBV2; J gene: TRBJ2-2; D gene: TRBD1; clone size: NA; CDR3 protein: CAGQGQDNTGELFF; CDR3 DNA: TGTGCCGGTCAGGGACAGGACAACACCGGGGAGCTGTTTTTT
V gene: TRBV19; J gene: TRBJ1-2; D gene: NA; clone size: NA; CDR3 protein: CASRRGISGYTF; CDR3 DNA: TGTGCCAGTAGAAGGGGGATCTCTGGCTACACCTTC
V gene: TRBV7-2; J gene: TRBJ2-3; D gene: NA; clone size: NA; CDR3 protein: CASSLQRLGTDTQYF; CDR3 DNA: TGTGCCAGCAGCTTACAGCGGTTAGGCACAGATACGCAGTATTTT
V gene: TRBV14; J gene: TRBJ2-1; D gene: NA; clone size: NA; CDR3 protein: CASLRGTGAYNEQFF; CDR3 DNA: TGTGCCAGCCTCCGAGGTACGGGGGCCTACAATGAGCAGTTCTTC
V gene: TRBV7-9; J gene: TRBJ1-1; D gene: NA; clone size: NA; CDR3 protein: CASSLALLNTEAFF; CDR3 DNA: TGTGCCAGCAGCTTAGCGCTTCTAAACACTGAAGCTTTCTTT
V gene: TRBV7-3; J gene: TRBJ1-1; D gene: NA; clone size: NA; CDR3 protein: CASSPTGRRTEAFF; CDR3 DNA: TGTGCCAGCAGCCCCACCGGGAGGCGAACTGAAGCTTTCTTT
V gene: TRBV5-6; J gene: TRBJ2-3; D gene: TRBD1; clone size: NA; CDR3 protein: CASTDRGRTDTQYF; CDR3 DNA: TGTGCCAGCACCGACAGGGGGCGCACAGATACGCAGTATTTT
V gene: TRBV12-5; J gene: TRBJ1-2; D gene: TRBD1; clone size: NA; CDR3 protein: CASGSPTGGGGGYTF; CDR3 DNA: TGTGCTAGTGGTTCCCCCACAGGGGGAGGTGGTGGCTACACCTTC
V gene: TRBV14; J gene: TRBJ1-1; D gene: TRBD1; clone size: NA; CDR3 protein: CASSQRTGIISTEAFF; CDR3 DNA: TGTGCCAGCAGCCAGAGGACAGGGATTATTTCTACTGAAGCTTTCTTT
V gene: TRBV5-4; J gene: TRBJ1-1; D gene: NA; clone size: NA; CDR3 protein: CASSRTGSGTEAFF; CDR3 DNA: TGTGCCAGCAGCAGAACAGGGTCGGGGACTGAAGCTTTCTTT
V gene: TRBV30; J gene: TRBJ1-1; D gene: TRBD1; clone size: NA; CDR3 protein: CAWSRTGVNTEAFF; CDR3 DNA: TGTGCCTGGAGCCGGACAGGGGTGAACACTGAAGCTTTCTTT
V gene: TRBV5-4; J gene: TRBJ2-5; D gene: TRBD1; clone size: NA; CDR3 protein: CASSVGTGHQETQYF; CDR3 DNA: TGTGCCAGCAGCGTCGGGACAGGGCACCAAGAGACCCAGTACTTC
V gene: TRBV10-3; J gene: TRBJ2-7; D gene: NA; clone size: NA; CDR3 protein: CAIGLLGPGVYEQYF; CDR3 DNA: TGTGCCATCGGACTCCTCGGGCCGGGTGTGTACGAGCAGTACTTC
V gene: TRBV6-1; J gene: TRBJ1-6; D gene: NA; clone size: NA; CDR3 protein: CASSGLEWHLRRNSPLHF; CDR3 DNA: TGTGCCAGCAGTGGGCTGGAGTGGCACCTTCGGCGGAATTCACCCCTCCACTTT
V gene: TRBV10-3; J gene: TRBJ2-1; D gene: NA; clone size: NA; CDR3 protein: CAIGGQEQFF; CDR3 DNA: TGTGCCATCGGGGGCCAGGAGCAGTTCTTC
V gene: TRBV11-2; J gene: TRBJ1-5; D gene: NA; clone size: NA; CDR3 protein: CASSLSSNQPQHF; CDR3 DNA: TGTGCCAGCAGCTTGAGTAGCAATCAGCCCCAGCATTTT
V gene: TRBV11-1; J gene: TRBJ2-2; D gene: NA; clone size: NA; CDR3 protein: CASSGGGRNTGELFF; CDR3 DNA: TGTGCCAGCAGTGGGGGGGGCCGGAACACCGGGGAGCTGTTTTTT
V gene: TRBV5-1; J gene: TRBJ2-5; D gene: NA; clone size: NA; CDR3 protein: CASRKGGAQETQYF; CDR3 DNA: TGCGCCAGCCGAAAGGGGGGGGCCCAAGAGACCCAGTACTTC
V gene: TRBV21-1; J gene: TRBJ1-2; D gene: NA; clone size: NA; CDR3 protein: CASSKTRKGYTF; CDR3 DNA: TGTGCCAGCAGCAAAACCAGGAAAGGCTACACCTTC
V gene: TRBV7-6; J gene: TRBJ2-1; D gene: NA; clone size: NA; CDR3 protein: CASSFGLDEQFF; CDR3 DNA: TGTGCCAGCAGCTTTGGGCTCGATGAGCAGTTCTTC
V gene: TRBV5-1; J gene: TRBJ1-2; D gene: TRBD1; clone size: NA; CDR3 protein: CASRYPSGQGTSYGYTF; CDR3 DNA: TGCGCCAGCAGGTATCCGAGCGGACAGGGGACCAGCTATGGCTACACCTTC
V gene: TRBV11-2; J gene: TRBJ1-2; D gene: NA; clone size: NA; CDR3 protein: CASSSTGGALNYGYTF; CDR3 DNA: TGTGCCAGCAGCTCAACCGGGGGGGCCCTAAACTATGGCTACACCTTC
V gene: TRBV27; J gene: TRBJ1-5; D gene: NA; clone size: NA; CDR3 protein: CASSLTRRNQPQHF; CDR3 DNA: TGTGCCAGCAGTTTGACACGGCGCAATCAGCCCCAGCATTTT
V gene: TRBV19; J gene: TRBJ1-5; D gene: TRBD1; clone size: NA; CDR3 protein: CASSSGTGVGQPQHF; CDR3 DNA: TGTGCCAGTAGCTCCGGGACAGGGGTGGGACAGCCCCAGCATTTT
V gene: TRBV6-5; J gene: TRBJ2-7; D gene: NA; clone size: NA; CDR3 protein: CASSQGGEQYF; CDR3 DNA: TGTGCCAGCAGTCAGGGTGGCGAGCAGTACTTC
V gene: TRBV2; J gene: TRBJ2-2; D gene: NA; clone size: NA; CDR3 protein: CASSALQFTGELFF; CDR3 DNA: TGTGCCAGCAGTGCTTTACAGTTCACCGGGGAGCTGTTTTTT
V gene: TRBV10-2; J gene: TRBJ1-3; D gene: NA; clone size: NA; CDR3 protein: CASVERTGSSGNTIYF; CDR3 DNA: TGCGCCAGCGTCGAGAGGACGGGGAGCTCTGGAAACACCATATATTTT
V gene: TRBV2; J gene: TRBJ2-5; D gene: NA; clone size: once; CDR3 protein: CASSKDYAETQYF; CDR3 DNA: TGTGCCAGCAGTAAGGACTACGCGGAGACCCAGTACTTC
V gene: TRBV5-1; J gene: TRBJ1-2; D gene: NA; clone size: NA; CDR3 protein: CASLARPRARGYTF; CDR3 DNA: TGCGCCAGCCTCGCCAGGCCCCGTGCGAGAGGCTACACCTTC
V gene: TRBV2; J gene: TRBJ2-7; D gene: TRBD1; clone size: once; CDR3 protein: CASSGDRASYEQYF; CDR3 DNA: TGTGCCAGCAGTGGGGACAGAGCATCCTACGAGCAGTACTTC
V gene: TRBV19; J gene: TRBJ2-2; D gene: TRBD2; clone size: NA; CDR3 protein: CASSMTSGGVNTGELFF; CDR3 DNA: TGTGCCAGTAGTATGACTAGCGGGGGGGTAAACACCGGGGAGCTGTTTTTT
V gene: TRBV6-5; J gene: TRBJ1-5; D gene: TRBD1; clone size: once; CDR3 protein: CVSSTGQGAVQPQHF; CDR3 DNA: TGTGTCAGCAGTACTGGACAGGGCGCTGTTCAGCCCCAGCATTTT
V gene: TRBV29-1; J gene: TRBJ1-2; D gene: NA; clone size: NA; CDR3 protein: CSVESPGDGYTF; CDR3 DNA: TGCAGCGTTGAATCCCCAGGGGATGGCTACACCTTC
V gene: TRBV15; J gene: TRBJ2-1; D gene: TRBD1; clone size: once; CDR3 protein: CATSRGYDRAYNEQFF; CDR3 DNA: TGTGCCACCAGCAGAGGATACGACAGGGCCTACAATGAGCAGTTCTTC